This T cell receptor (beta chain) was sequenced in a study of cytomegalovirus exposure and HLA in healthy donors. Study as a whole: Previous work identified around 120 million unique TCR beta sequences from 150 million to 200 million T cells.

Findings of the study overall: The classifier reportedly diagnosed cytomegalovirus status with high specificity and sensitivity. Accurate predictions that matched the HLA-A and HLA-B alleles of most subjects were reportedly made from TCR beta sequences.

In its sample, this clone was seen a few times. Antigen specificity is unknown. The V end was cut by 0 bases, the J end by 2 bases, with 12 bases between. The length of the CDR3 is 15 residues. The germline V gene encodes CDR1 SGHRS and CDR2 YFSETQ. The PCR employed 60 Vbeta primers together with 13 Jbeta primers. Assay: immunoSEQ multiplex PCR; the TCRdb copy retains only in-frame clones and omits some. The sample records about 120,000 clones, roughly 74% being singletons. The V and J genes are TRBV5-1 and TRBJ2-7; possibly TRBD1 for D (5 bases). The receptor was derived from a woman in her 30s in good health and CMV-seronegative. Sequencing used PBMCs. CDR3: CASSLDLRGPYEQYF. The CDR3 DNA reads as TGCGCCAGCAGCTTGGATCTAAGGGGCCCCTACGAGCAGTACTTC.